This section outlines one T cell receptor (beta chain) sequence together with its context. What it binds is not known. The assay was immunoSEQ multiplex PCR, and TCRdb's table has in-frame clones only and misses some. Among about 150,000 clones listed, roughly nine tenths were seen once. Germline-derived CDR1 and CDR2 are SGHNT and YYREEE (reference sequence). CDR3 size: 17 residues. Trimming took 0 bases from V and 6 from J, leaving 18 bases between them. These data belong to a study of T cell responses to AZD1222 COVID-19 vaccine. Looking at the study overall: Some second doses came at about 4 weeks and others at about 12 weeks; these were pooled. Findings and caveats of the study: Repertoire collection took place solely once the T cell response had peaked.

Sample: peripheral blood, taken on day 0 of AZD1222 vaccination. This rearrangement joins TRBV5-4 to TRBJ2-2, with D maybe TRBD2 (5 bases). The sequence was collected from an adult in good health. The CDR3 DNA reads as TGTGCCAGCAGCTTGGGGGCTGGAAGGGCGGGTTCCGGGGAGCTGTTTTTT. It codes for CASSLGAGRAGSGELFF.